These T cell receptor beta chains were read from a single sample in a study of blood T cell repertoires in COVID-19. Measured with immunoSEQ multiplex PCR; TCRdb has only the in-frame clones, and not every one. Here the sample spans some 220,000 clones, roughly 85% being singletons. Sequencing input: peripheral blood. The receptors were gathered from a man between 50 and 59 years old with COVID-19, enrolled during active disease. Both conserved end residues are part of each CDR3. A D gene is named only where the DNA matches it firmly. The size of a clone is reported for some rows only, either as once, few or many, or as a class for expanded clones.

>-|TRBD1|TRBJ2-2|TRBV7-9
CASSVPGQGNTGELFF
TGTGCCAGCAGCGTGCCGGGACAGGGAAACACCGGGGAGCTGTTTTTT
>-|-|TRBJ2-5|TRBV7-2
CASSFSGQETQYF
TGTGCCAGCAGCTTCAGCGGCCAAGAGACCCAGTACTTC
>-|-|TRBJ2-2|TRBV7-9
CASRRSGGNTGELFF
TGTGCCAGCAGAAGGAGCGGCGGGAACACCGGGGAGCTGTTTTTT
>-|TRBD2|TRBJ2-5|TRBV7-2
CASSFGRIETQYF
TGTGCCAGCAGCTTCGGGAGGATAGAGACCCAGTACTTC
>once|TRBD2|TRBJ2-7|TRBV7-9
CASSLALRRGAYEQYF
TGTGCCAGCAGCTTAGCGTTAAGGCGGGGGGCCTACGAGCAGTACTTC
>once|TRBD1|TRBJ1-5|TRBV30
CAWSPTGTVVSNQPQHF
TGTGCCTGGAGCCCCACCGGGACAGTCGTAAGCAATCAGCCCCAGCATTTT
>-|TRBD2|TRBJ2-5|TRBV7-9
CASSLWAGGQETQYF
TGTGCCAGCAGCTTATGGGCGGGGGGACAAGAGACCCAGTACTTC
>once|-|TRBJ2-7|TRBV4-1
CASSQDWGYTSYEQYF
TGCGCCAGCAGCCAAGATTGGGGCTACACCTCCTACGAGCAGTACTTC
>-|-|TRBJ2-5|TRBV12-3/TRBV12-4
CASSLRGWETQYF
TGTGCCAGCAGTTTACGGGGGTGGGAGACCCAGTACTTC
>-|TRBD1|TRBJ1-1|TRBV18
CASSTGPANTEAFF
TGTGCCAGCTCGACAGGGCCGGCGAACACTGAAGCTTTCTTT
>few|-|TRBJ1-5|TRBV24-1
CATSGGGDSNQPQHF
TGTGCCACCAGTGGCGGAGGAGATAGCAATCAGCCCCAGCATTTT
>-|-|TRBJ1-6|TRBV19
CASSPSGMAVYNSPLHF
TGTGCCAGTAGTCCCAGCGGTATGGCAGTTTATAATTCACCCCTCCACTTT
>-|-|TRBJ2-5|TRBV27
CASSLSRRVETQYF
TGTGCCAGCAGTTTATCGCGCAGGGTTGAGACCCAGTACTTC
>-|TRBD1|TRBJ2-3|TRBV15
CATSRGGQGTDTQYF
TGTGCCACCAGCAGAGGGGGACAGGGAACAGATACGCAGTATTTT
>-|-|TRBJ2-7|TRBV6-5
CASSSQGYEQYF
TGTGCCAGCAGTTCTCAGGGTTACGAGCAGTACTTC
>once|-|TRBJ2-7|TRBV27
CASSFLDRNEEQYF
TGTGCCAGCAGTTTTCTCGACAGAAATGAAGAGCAGTACTTC
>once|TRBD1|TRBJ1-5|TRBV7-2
CASSGGTGANQPQHF
TGTGCCAGCAGCGGCGGGACAGGGGCTAATCAGCCCCAGCATTTT
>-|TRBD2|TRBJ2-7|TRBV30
CAWKTGTSGVRWADEQYF
TGTGCCTGGAAAACCGGGACTAGCGGGGTCAGATGGGCCGACGAGCAGTACTTC
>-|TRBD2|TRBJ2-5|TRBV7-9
CASSSGDRGGETQYF
TGTGCCAGCAGCTCAGGGGACCGGGGGGGCGAGACCCAGTACTTC
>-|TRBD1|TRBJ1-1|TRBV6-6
CASSGDRRVTYTEAFF
TGTGCCAGCAGTGGGGACAGGCGCGTTACTTACACTGAAGCTTTCTTT
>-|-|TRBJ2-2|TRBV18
CASSPPTRGSTGELFF
TGTGCCAGCTCACCACCGACCAGGGGAAGCACCGGGGAGCTGTTTTTT
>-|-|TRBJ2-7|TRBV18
CASSPVGSSYEQYF
TGTGCCAGCTCACCAGTGGGCAGCTCCTACGAGCAGTACTTC
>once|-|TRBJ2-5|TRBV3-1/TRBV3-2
CASSQGLSQETQYF
TGTGCCAGCAGCCAGGGGCTCTCCCAAGAGACCCAGTACTTC
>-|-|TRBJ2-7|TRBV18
CASSPEVIYEQYF
TGTGCCAGCTCACCCGAGGTCATCTACGAGCAGTACTTC
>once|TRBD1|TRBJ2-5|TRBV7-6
CASSFGTGDQETQYF
TGTGCCAGCAGCTTTGGGACAGGAGACCAAGAGACCCAGTACTTC
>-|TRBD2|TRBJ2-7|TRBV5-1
CASSFAAGGAISYEQYF
TGCGCCAGCAGCTTCGCAGCGGGGGGCGCCATCTCCTACGAGCAGTACTTC
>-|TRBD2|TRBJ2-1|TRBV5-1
CASSFYPGGASYNEQFF
TGCGCCAGCAGCTTCTATCCCGGGGGGGCCTCCTACAATGAGCAGTTCTTC
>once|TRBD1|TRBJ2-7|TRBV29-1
CSVERSGTGAREQYF
TGCAGCGTTGAAAGATCCGGGACAGGGGCACGGGAGCAGTACTTC
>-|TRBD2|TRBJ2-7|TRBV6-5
CASSSRLAGSYEQYF
TGTGCCAGCAGTTCGAGACTAGCTGGCTCCTACGAGCAGTACTTC
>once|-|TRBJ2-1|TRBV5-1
CASSSKTGSSYNEQFF
TGCGCCAGCAGCAGCAAGACAGGCAGCTCCTACAATGAGCAGTTCTTC
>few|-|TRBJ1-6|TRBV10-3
CATKFTGKDSPLHF
TGTGCCACCAAGTTTACAGGGAAGGATTCACCCCTCCACTTT
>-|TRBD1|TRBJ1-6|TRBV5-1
CASRPGTGGNPPLHF
TGCGCCAGCAGACCCGGGACAGGGGGCAATCCACCCCTCCACTTT
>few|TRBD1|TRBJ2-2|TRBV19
CASSKGASRRTGELFF
TGTGCCAGTAGTAAGGGGGCTTCGAGGCGGACCGGGGAGCTGTTTTTT
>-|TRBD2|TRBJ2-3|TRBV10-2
CASRLAGQDTQYF
TGCGCCAGCAGACTAGCGGGGCAAGATACGCAGTATTTT
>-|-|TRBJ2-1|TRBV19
CASSTTAYNEQFF
TGTGCCAGTAGTACCACAGCTTACAATGAGCAGTTCTTC
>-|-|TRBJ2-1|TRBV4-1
CASSQGTRSSYNEQFF
TGCGCCAGCAGCCAAGGCACTAGGTCCTCCTACAATGAGCAGTTCTTC
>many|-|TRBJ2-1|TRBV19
CATQYNRGYNEQFF
TGTGCCACCCAATATAACCGGGGCTACAATGAGCAGTTCTTC
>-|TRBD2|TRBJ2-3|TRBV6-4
CASSRLAGGADTQYF
TGTGCCAGCAGTAGACTAGCGGGGGGCGCAGATACGCAGTATTTT
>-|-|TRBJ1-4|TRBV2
CASRQFLNEKLFF
TGTGCCAGCAGACAGTTCCTAAATGAAAAACTGTTTTTT
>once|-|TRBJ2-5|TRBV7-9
CASSLGDKETQYF
TGTGCCAGCAGCTTAGGAGATAAAGAGACCCAGTACTTC
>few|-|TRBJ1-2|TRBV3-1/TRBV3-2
CASSQDPAGYGYTF
TGTGCCAGCAGCCAAGATCCGGCAGGGTATGGCTACACCTTC
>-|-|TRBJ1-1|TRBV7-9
CASSSSVGPDKNTEAFF
TGTGCCAGCAGCTCTAGCGTAGGTCCGGACAAAAACACTGAAGCTTTCTTT
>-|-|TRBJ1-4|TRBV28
CASVPPPGGPITNEKLFF
TGTGCCAGCGTCCCACCTCCCGGAGGACCGATAACTAATGAAAAACTGTTTTTT
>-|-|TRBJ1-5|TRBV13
CASSRQVDQPQHF
TGTGCCAGCAGCCGACAGGTAGATCAGCCCCAGCATTTT
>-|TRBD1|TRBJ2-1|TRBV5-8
CASSLRGTGEGEQFF
TGTGCCAGCAGCTTGCGAGGGACAGGGGAGGGTGAGCAGTTCTTC
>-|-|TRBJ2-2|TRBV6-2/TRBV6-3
CASSWTPETANTGELFF
TGTGCCAGCAGTTGGACGCCAGAGACAGCGAACACCGGGGAGCTGTTTTTT
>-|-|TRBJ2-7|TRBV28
CASSLSRSYEQYF
TGTGCCAGCAGTTTATCCAGGTCCTACGAGCAGTACTTC
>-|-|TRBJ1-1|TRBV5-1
CASSLFGEQNTEAFF
TGCGCCAGCAGCTTGTTCGGGGAACAGAACACTGAAGCTTTCTTT
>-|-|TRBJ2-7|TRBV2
CASSERVLSTSYEQYF
TGTGCCAGCAGTGAAAGAGTGCTGTCTACGTCCTACGAGCAGTACTTC
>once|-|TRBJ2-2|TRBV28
CASNVGGGGGELFF
TGTGCCAGCAACGTGGGGGGTGGCGGCGGGGAGCTGTTTTTT
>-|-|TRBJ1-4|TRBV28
CASRPGIREKLFF
TGTGCCAGCAGGCCCGGGATAAGGGAAAAACTGTTTTTT
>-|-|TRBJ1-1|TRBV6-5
CASSYAGYTEAFF
TGTGCCAGCAGTTACGCGGGATATACTGAAGCTTTCTTT
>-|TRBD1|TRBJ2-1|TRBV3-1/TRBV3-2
CASSQVGTGFSNEQFF
TGTGCCAGCAGCCAAGTTGGGACAGGGTTTAGCAATGAGCAGTTCTTC
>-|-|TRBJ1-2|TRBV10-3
CAISESGGARMDGYTF
TGTGCCATCAGTGAGTCTGGGGGGGCGCGGATGGATGGCTACACCTTC